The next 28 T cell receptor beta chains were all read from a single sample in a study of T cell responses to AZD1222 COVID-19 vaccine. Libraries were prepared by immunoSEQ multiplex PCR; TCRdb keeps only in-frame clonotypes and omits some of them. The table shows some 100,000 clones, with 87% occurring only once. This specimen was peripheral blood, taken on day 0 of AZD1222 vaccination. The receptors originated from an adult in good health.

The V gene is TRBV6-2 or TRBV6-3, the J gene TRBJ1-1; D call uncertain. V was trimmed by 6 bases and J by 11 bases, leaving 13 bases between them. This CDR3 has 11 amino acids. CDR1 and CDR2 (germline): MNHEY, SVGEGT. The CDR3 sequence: CASSDSFEAFF. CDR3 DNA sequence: TGTGCCAGCAGCGACTCATTTGAGGCTTTCTTT.

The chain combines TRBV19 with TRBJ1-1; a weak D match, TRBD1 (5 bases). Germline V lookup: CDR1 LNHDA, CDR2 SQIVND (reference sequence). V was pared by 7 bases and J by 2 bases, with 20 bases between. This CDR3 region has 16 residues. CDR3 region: CASTPWGRQLNTEAFF. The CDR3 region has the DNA TGTGCCAGTACCCCCTGGGGGAGGCAGTTAAACACTGAAGCTTTCTTT.

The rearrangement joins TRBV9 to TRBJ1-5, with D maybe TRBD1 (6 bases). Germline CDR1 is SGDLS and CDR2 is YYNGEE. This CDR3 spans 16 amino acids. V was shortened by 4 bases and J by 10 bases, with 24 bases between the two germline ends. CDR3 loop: CASSPSPTGFPPPQHF. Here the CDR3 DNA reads TGTGCCAGCAGCCCAAGCCCGACAGGTTTTCCACCCCCCCAGCATTTT.

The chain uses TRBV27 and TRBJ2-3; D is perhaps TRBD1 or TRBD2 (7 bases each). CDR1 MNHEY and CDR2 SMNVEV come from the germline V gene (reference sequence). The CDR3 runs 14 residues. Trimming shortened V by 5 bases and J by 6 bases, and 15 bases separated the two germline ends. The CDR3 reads CASSAGGAWDTQYF. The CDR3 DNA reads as TGTGCCAGCAGTGCAGGGGGGGCGTGGGATACGCAGTATTTT.

In DNA, the CDR3 is TGTGCCAGCAGCTTAGATTCGACAGGATACTACGAGCAGTACTTC. Translating it yields CASSLDSTGYYEQYF. This chain connects TRBV7-9 to TRBJ2-7; tentative D call: TRBD1 (6 bases). The germline gives CDR1 SEHNR, CDR2 FQNEAQ (reference sequence). The CDR3 loop spans 15 amino acids. V lost 1 base and J lost 3, with 13 bases in between.

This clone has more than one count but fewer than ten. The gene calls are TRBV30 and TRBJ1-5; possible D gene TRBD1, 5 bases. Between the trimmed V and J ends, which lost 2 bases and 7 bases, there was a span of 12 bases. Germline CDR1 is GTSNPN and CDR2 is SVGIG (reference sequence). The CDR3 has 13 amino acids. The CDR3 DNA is TGTGCCTGGAGTAGGGGCGCCGGACAGCCCCAGCATTTT. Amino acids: CAWSRGAGQPQHF.

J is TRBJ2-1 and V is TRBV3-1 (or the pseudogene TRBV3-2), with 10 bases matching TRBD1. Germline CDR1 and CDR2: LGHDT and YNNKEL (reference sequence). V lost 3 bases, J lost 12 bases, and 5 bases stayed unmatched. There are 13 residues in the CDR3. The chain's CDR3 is CASSHGRDRGQFF. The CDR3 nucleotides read TGTGCCAGCAGCCATGGCCGGGACAGGGGGCAGTTCTTC.

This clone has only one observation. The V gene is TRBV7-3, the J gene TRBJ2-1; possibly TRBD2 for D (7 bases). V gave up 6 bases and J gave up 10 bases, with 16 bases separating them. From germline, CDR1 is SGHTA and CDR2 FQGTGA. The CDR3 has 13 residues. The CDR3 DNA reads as TGTGCCAGCAGTTTCTACGGGGGGCTCGAGCAGTTCTTC. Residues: CASSFYGGLEQFF.

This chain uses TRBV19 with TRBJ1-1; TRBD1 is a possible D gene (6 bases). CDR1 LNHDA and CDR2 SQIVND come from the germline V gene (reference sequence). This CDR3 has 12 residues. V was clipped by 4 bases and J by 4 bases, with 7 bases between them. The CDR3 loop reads CASSTRGTEAFF. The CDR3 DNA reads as TGTGCCAGTAGTACCAGGGGCACTGAAGCTTTCTTT.

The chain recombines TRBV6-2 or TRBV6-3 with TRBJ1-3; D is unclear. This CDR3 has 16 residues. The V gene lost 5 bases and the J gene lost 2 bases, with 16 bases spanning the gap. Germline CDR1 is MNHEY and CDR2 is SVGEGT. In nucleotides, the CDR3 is TGTGCCAGCAGTGGCCTCCGGACTACGGCTGGAAACACCATATATTTT. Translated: CASSGLRTTAGNTIYF.

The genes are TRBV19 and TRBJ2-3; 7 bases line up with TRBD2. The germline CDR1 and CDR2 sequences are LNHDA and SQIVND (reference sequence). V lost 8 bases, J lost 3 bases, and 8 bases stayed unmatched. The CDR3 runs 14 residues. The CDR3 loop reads CASGSGGRTDTQYF. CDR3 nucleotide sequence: TGTGCCAGTGGTTCCGGGGGGAGGACAGATACGCAGTATTTT. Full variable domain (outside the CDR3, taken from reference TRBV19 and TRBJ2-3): DGGITQSPKYLFRKEGQNVTLSCEQNLNHDAMYWYRQDPGQGLRLIYYSQIVNDFQKGDIAEGYSVSREKKESFPLTVTSAQKNPTAFYLCASGSGGRTDTQYFGPGTRLTVL.

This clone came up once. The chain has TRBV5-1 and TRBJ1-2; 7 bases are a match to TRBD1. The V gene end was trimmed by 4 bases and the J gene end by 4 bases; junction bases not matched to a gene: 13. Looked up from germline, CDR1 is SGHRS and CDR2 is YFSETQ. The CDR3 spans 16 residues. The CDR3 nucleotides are TGCGCCAGCAGCGGCGGTTTTGAGGGGGCGCTCTATGGCTACACCTTC. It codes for CASSGGFEGALYGYTF.

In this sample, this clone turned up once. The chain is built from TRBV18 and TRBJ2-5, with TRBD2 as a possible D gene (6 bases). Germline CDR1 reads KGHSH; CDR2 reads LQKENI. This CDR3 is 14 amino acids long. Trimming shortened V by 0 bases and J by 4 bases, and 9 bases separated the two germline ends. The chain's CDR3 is CASSPPGRRETQYF. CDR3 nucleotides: TGTGCCAGCTCACCACCTGGGAGGAGAGAGACCCAGTACTTC.

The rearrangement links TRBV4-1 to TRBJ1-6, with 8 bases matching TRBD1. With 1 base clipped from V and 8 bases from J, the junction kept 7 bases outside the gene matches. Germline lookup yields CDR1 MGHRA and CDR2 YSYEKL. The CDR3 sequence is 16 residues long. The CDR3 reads CASSQGEQGGHSPLHF. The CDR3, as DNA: TGCGCCAGCAGCCAAGGGGAACAGGGGGGGCATTCACCCCTCCACTTT.

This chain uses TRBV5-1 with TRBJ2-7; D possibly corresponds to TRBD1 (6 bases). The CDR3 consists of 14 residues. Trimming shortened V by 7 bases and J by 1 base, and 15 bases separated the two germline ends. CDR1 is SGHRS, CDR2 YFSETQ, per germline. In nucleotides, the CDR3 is TGCGCCAGCGCCCCCGGGACAAGTTCCTACGAGCAGTACTTC. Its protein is CASAPGTSSYEQYF.

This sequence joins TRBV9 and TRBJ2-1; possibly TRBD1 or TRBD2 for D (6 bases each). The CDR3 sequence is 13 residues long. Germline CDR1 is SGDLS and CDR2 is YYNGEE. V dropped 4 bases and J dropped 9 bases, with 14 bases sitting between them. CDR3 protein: CASSLSGGPEQFF. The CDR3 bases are TGTGCCAGCAGCCTTTCTGGGGGGCCTGAGCAGTTCTTC. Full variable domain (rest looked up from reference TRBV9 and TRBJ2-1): DSGVTQTPKHLITATGQRVTLRCSPRSGDLSVYWYQQSLDQGLQFLIQYYNGEERAKGNILERFSAQQFPDLHSELNLSSLELGDSALYFCASSLSGGPEQFFGPGTRLTVL.

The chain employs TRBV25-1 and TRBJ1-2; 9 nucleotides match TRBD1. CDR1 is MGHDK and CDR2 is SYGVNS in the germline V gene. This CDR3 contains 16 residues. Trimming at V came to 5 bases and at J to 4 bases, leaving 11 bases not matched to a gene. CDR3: CASSPSNRGRAYGYTF. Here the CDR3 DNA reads TGTGCCAGCAGTCCGAGCAACAGGGGGCGCGCCTATGGCTACACCTTC.

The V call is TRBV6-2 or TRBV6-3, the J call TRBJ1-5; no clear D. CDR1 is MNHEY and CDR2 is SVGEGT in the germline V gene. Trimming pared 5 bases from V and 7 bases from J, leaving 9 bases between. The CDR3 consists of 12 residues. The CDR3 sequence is CASSPLRQPQHF. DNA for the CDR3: TGTGCCAGCAGTCCCCTACGGCAGCCCCAGCATTTT.

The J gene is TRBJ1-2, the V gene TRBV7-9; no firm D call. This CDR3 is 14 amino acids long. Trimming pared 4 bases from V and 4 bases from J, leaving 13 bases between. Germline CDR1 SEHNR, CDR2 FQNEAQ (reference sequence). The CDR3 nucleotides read TGTGCCAGCAGCTCCAGGCCGGAGGGCTATGGCTACACCTTC. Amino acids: CASSSRPEGYGYTF.

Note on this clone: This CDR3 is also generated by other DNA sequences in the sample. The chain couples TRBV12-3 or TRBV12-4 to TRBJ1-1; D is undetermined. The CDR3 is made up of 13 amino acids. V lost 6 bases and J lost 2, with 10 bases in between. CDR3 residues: CASSLGPNTEAFF. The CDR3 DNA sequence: TGTGCCAGCAGCCTTGGACCAAACACTGAAGCTTTCTTT.

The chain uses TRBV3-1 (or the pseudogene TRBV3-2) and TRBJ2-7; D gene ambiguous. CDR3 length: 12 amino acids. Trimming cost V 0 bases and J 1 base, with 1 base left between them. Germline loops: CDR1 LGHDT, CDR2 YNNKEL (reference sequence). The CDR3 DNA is TGTGCCAGCAGCCAAGAGTCCTACGAGCAGTACTTC. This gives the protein CASSQESYEQYF.

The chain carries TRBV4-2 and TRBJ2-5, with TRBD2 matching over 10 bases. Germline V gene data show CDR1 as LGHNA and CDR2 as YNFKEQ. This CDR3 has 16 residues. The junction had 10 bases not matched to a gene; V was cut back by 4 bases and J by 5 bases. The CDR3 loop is CASSPQIAGGRETQYF. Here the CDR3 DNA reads TGTGCCAGCAGCCCCCAGATAGCGGGGGGACGGGAGACCCAGTACTTC.

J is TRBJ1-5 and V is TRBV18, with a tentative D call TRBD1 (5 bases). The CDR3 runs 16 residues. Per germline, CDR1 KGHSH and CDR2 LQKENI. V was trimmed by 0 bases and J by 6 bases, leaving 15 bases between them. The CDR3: CASSPPQSGGLQPQHF. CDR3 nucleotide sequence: TGTGCCAGCTCACCACCGCAGTCTGGGGGACTTCAGCCCCAGCATTTT.

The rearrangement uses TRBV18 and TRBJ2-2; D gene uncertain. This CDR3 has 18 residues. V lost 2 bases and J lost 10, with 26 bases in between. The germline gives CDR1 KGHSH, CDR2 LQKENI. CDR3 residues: CASSPYLSDPAFVTELFF. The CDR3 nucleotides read TGTGCCAGCTCACCATATCTGTCGGACCCAGCATTCGTCACGGAGCTGTTTTTT.

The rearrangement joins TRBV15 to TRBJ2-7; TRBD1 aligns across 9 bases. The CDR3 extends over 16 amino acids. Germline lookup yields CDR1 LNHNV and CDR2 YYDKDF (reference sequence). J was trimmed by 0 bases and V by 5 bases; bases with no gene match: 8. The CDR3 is CATSSRDRAISYEQYF. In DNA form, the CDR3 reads TGTGCCACCAGCTCCCGGGACAGGGCCATCTCCTACGAGCAGTACTTC.

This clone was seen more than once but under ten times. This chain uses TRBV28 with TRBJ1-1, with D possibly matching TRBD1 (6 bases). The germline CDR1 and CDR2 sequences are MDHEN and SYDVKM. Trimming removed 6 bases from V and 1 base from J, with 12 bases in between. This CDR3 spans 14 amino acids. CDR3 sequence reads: CASSSRTANTEAFF. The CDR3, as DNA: TGTGCCAGCAGCTCTAGGACAGCGAACACTGAAGCTTTCTTT. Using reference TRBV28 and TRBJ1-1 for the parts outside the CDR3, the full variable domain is DVKVTQSSRYLVKRTGEKVFLECVQDMDHENMFWYRQDPGLGLRLIYFSYDVKMKEKGDIPEGYSVSREKKERFSLILESASTNQTSMYLCASSSRTANTEAFFGQGTRLTVV.

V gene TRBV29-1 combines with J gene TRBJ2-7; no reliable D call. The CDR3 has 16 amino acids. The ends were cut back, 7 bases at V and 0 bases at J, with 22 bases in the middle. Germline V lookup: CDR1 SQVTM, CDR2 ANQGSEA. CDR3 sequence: CSAPPTENRSSYEQYF. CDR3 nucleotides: TGCAGCGCCCCCCCGACGGAGAACCGGAGCTCCTACGAGCAGTACTTC.

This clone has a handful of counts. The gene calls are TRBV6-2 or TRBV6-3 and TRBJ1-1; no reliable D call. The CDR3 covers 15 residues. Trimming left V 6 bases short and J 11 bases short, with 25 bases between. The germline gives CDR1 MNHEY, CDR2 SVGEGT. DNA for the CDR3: TGTGCCAGCAGCCTCGAACCTTACCTGCACGGAGCGGCTTTCTTT. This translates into CASSLEPYLHGAAFF.